This T cell receptor beta chain derives from a study of graft-versus-host responses after intestinal transplantation. For the study at large: Anti-thymocyte globulin induction was given to all recipients, followed by tacrolimus and steroids for 2 to 3 years.

This CDR3 spans 18 amino acids. The germline gives CDR1 MNHEY, CDR2 SMNVEV (reference sequence). Trimming shortened V by 0 bases and J by 1 base, and 16 bases separated the two germline ends. With respect to this clone: What it binds is unknown.

TCRdb keeps only in-frame clones here, not all; method: immunoSEQ multiplex PCR. Among about 64,000 clones listed, 90% to 95% were seen once. The chain recombines TRBV27 with TRBJ1-5, with D hard to call. Source: unstimulated CD8+ T cells sorted from spleen or lymph node cells, taken before transplant. This sequence was found in a human donor who was the organ donor for an intestinal transplant. CDR3: CASSLSFRGPRSNQPQHF. CDR3 bases: TGTGCCAGCAGTTTATCATTCCGCGGGCCGCGGAGCAATCAGCCCCAGCATTTT.